The entry below gives a single TCR beta chain sequence along with its context. What it binds is unknown. Germline V gene sequence: CDR1 MGHRA, CDR2 YSYEKL. The CDR3 is 14 amino acids. The V segment lost 1 base and the J segment 5 bases; nucleotides outside the gene matches: 5. These data belong to a study of post-analysis software for immune sequencing data. Every TCR beta cDNA library bore unique molecular identifiers. One entry per CDR3 protein, called by TCRdb with MiXCR from the PCR reads. This sample has about 540,000 distinct CDR3 sequences, with roughly 34% found just once. Study conclusions and caveats: The study found TRBV5-6, TRBV5-1 and TRBV20-1 among about 5 TRBV segments more frequent in patients than controls. Strong co-clustering by F measure was evident for samples that had been prepared in the same batch.

The sequenced sample consisted of blood. This rearrangement joins TRBV4-1 to TRBJ2-7; 7 bases agree with TRBD1. This TCR derives from a girl younger than 18 with multiple sclerosis. The CDR3 reads CASSQGDRVDEQYF. For the CDR3, the DNA is TGCGCCAGCAGCCAAGGAGACAGGGTGGACGAGCAGTACTTC.